The 27 T cell receptor beta chains below come from one sample, sequenced in a study of blood T cell repertoires in COVID-19 (dated by TCRdb to the early 2020s). Libraries came from the immunoSEQ multiplex PCR assay. The table comes from immuneACCESS by way of TCRdb, which keeps in-frame sequences with V and J called. Part of the clones is missing from these tables; in studies checked, under half for an unresolved V gene and the rest for unknown reasons. The table for this sample lists about 320,000 clones; over 70% of them were counted only once. About 5% of the sample lies in the top ten. Input material: PBMCs or T cells enriched from blood (not recorded which). All receptors come from a man aged 25 to 45 who had recovered from COVID-19.

This clone was recorded once. The rearrangement uses TRBV2 and TRBJ2-3; D is perhaps TRBD2 (6 bases). Between the trimmed V and J ends, which lost 7 bases and 1 base, there was a span of 12 bases. The CDR3 sequence is 14 residues long. The V gene's germline CDR1 is SNHLY and CDR2 FYNNEI. DNA for the CDR3: TGTGCCAGCAAATCGGAGCGGGGCACAGATACGCAGTATTTT. Its translation is CASKSERGTDTQYF.

The gene calls are TRBV7-7 and TRBJ2-1; perhaps TRBD2 as D (5 bases). Germline lookup yields CDR1 SSHAT and CDR2 FNYEAQ (reference sequence). The V gene lost 6 bases and the J gene lost 3 bases, with 9 bases spanning the gap. CDR3 length: 13 amino acids. This chain's CDR3 is CASSTGDYNEQFF. CDR3 in DNA: TGTGCCAGCAGTACCGGGGACTACAATGAGCAGTTCTTC.

This chain connects TRBV3-1 (or the pseudogene TRBV3-2) to TRBJ1-1; no reliable D call. V shed 9 bases and J shed 1 base, with 15 bases lying between them. The germline V gene has CDR1 LGHDT and CDR2 YNNKEL (reference sequence). This CDR3 spans 14 amino acids. The CDR3 reads CASTPGIPNTEAFF. The CDR3 DNA is TGTGCCAGTACACCCGGGATCCCGAACACTGAAGCTTTCTTT.

The rearrangement joins TRBV5-1 to TRBJ2-3; D is perhaps TRBD2 (6 bases). V lost 4 bases to trimming and J lost 6 bases, with 12 bases between them. The CDR3 sequence is 13 residues long. Germline lookup yields CDR1 SGHRS and CDR2 YFSETQ. The chain's CDR3 is CASSAVEGDTQYF. The CDR3 region has the DNA TGCGCCAGCAGCGCCGTGGAGGGGGATACGCAGTATTTT.

The J gene is TRBJ1-1, the V gene TRBV7-9; D unclear. This CDR3 region has 14 residues. CDR1 and CDR2 from the germline V gene are SEHNR and FQNEAQ (reference sequence). V was pared by 5 bases and J by 1 base, with 11 bases between. Written as DNA, the CDR3 is TGTGCCAGCAGCCCGGGATCCCAGAACACTGAAGCTTTCTTT. Residues: CASSPGSQNTEAFF.

This chain joins TRBV9 and TRBJ1-2; 8 bases map to TRBD1. Germline CDR1 SGDLS, CDR2 YYNGEE. The CDR3 is 15 amino acids. The junction had 12 bases not matched to a gene; V was cut back by 4 bases and J by 7 bases. The CDR3 region has the DNA TGTGCCAGCAGCCCCTCGGCCGGGACAGGATCTGGCTACACCTTC. It codes for CASSPSAGTGSGYTF.

The rearrangement uses TRBV7-9 and TRBJ2-7; D is uncertain. CDR1 is SEHNR, CDR2 FQNEAQ, per germline (reference sequence). This CDR3 is 13 amino acids long. The V gene lost 0 bases and the J gene lost 2 bases, with 5 bases spanning the gap. The CDR3 loop reads CASSLAGPYEQYF. The DNA for the CDR3 is TGTGCCAGCAGCTTAGCTGGGCCCTACGAGCAGTACTTC.

V is TRBV11-2 and J is TRBJ2-1; the match to TRBD1 covers 7 bases. The CDR3 is 16 residues long. CDR1 is SGHAT and CDR2 is FQNNGV in the germline V gene. Trimming took 0 bases from V and 2 from J; bases not matched to a gene: 4. The CDR3 DNA is TGTGCCAGCAGCTTAGAAAGTAGGGGGCCCTACAATGAGCAGTTCTTC. Translation: CASSLESRGPYNEQFF.

Details on this clone: The junction departs from the called germline gene at one end, perhaps through a read error. This sequence joins TRBV13 and TRBJ1-4, with D maybe TRBD1 (6 bases). CDR3 size: 15 residues. Germline V gene sequence: CDR1 PRHDT, CDR2 FYEKMQ (reference sequence). The CDR3, as DNA: TGTGCCAGCCGCTTCTGGGGGCAGACTAATGAAAAACTGTTTTTT. The encoded protein is CASRFWGQTNEKLFF.

The rearrangement uses TRBV5-1 and TRBJ2-3; 9 nucleotides align to TRBD1. The CDR3 has 15 amino acids. V dropped 0 bases and J dropped 6; count of bases not matched to a gene: 5. The germline CDR1 and CDR2 sequences are SGHRS and YFSETQ. The CDR3 sequence is CASSLATGGGDTQYF. CDR3 nucleotides: TGCGCCAGCAGCTTGGCGACAGGGGGAGGGGATACGCAGTATTTT.

There are many counts of this clone. The chain uses TRBV28 and TRBJ2-2; D is unclear. There are 16 residues in the CDR3. Trimming pared 7 bases from V and 1 base from J, leaving 16 bases between. Germline assignment: CDR1 MDHEN and CDR2 SYDVKM. The DNA for the CDR3 is TGTGCCAGCACCGAACTCCTCCCCGGGAACACCGGGGAGCTGTTTTTT. Its translation: CASTELLPGNTGELFF.

V gene TRBV11-2 combines with J gene TRBJ2-1; 7 bases line up with TRBD1. The CDR3 has 15 amino acids. The V gene's germline CDR1 is SGHAT and CDR2 FQNNGV. The ends lost 4 bases at V and 2 bases at J; junction bases unmatched: 5. The chain's CDR3 is CASSYGTVTYNEQFF. The CDR3 DNA is TGTGCCAGCAGCTACGGGACAGTGACCTACAATGAGCAGTTCTTC. Using reference TRBV11-2 and TRBJ2-1 for the parts outside the CDR3, the full variable domain is EAGVAQSPRYKIIEKRQSVAFWCNPISGHATLYWYQQILGQGPKLLIQFQNNGVVDDSQLPKDRFSAERLKGVDSTLKIQPAKLEDSAVYLCASSYGTVTYNEQFFGPGTRLTVL.

The sample holds one count of this clone. The V and J genes are TRBV4-1 and TRBJ1-5; D unresolved. Germline values: CDR1 MGHRA, CDR2 YSYEKL. V dropped 0 bases and J dropped 0 bases, with 18 bases sitting between them. There are 19 residues in the CDR3. In DNA, the CDR3 is TGCGCCAGCAGCCAAGATCAGAGGTTATCCACCTTTAGCAATCAGCCCCAGCATTTT. Encoded protein: CASSQDQRLSTFSNQPQHF.

This chain connects TRBV20-1 to TRBJ2-1; D not certain. The CDR3 is 11 amino acids. Germline V lookup: CDR1 DFQATT, CDR2 SNEGSKA (reference sequence). Deletions cut 3 bases from V and 4 bases from J, with 4 bases between. The CDR3 spells CSASRYNEQFF. In nucleotides, the CDR3 is TGCAGTGCTAGTCGGTACAATGAGCAGTTCTTC.

This rearrangement joins TRBV11-2 to TRBJ2-1; 7 bases are shared with TRBD2. There are 16 residues in the CDR3. The V segment lost 4 bases and the J segment 3 bases; nucleotides outside the gene matches: 9. Germline assignment: CDR1 SGHAT and CDR2 FQNNGV. CDR3 amino acids: CASSYRTRGSYNEQFF. CDR3 coding DNA: TGTGCCAGCAGCTATCGGACTAGAGGCAGCTACAATGAGCAGTTCTTC.

CDR3 in DNA: TGTGCCAGCAGCTTGGGGGACAGGGGAGAACGATCACCCCTCCACTTT. It codes for CASSLGDRGERSPLHF. This rearrangement joins TRBV7-9 to TRBJ1-6; 10 bases are a match to TRBD1. The trim removed 3 bases at V and 10 bases at J, leaving 9 bases unmatched. The CDR3 loop spans 16 amino acids. Per germline, CDR1 SEHNR and CDR2 FQNEAQ (reference sequence).

This clone appeared once. This sequence joins TRBV7-9 and TRBJ1-4; TRBD1 agrees at 7 bases. Losses at the gene ends were 5 bases for V and 8 bases for J; bases not matched to a gene: 5. The germline gives CDR1 SEHNR, CDR2 FQNEAQ (reference sequence). The CDR3 has 13 amino acids. As DNA, the CDR3 is TGTGCCAGCAGCCTAGGGGGCGCAGAAAAACTGTTTTTT. Its translation is CASSLGGAEKLFF.

The chain employs TRBV9 and TRBJ1-3, with D possibly matching TRBD1 (6 bases). The CDR3 extends over 15 amino acids. The V gene lost 0 bases and the J gene lost 5 bases, with 12 bases spanning the gap. Germline CDR1 is SGDLS and CDR2 is YYNGEE. CDR3 sequence (DNA): TGTGCCAGCAGCGTAGACAGGGTGGGAAGAAACACCATATATTTT. Protein sequence: CASSVDRVGRNTIYF.

This clone is a singleton in its sample. V gene TRBV5-1 combines with J gene TRBJ2-1; possible D gene TRBD2, 7 bases. Trimming pared 6 bases from V and 3 bases from J, leaving 16 bases between. In germline, CDR1 is SGHRS, CDR2 YFSETQ. The CDR3 covers 15 residues. In nucleotides, the CDR3 is TGCGCCAGCACCCCATTGGGGGGGCTCTACAATGAGCAGTTCTTC. Translated: CASTPLGGLYNEQFF.

The chain combines TRBV28 with TRBJ2-7; D ambiguous. This CDR3 comprises 13 residues. Trimming cost V 1 base and J 2 bases, with 6 bases left between them. Germline V lookup: CDR1 MDHEN, CDR2 SYDVKM. CDR3 in DNA: TGTGCCAGCAGTTTATATGGCACCTACGAGCAGTACTTC. This sequence encodes CASSLYGTYEQYF.

V is TRBV6-5 and J is TRBJ2-7, with 9 nucleotides matching TRBD1. Looked up from germline, CDR1 is MNHEY and CDR2 is SVGAGI. CDR3 size: 15 residues. The ends lost 6 bases at V and 5 bases at J; junction bases unmatched: 11. For the CDR3, the DNA is TGTGCCAGCAGGTCCACCGGGACAGGGAGCCACGAGCAGTACTTC. Residues: CASRSTGTGSHEQYF.

This chain uses TRBV19 with TRBJ2-5, with a tentative D call TRBD2 (6 bases). Germline CDR1 LNHDA, CDR2 SQIVND (reference sequence). The CDR3 totals 14 residues. V lost 5 bases, J lost 1 base, and 11 bases lay in between. The CDR3 loop is CASSAGWGQETQYF. The CDR3 DNA sequence: TGTGCCAGTAGTGCGGGATGGGGCCAAGAGACCCAGTACTTC. Filled out from reference TRBV19 and TRBJ2-5, the complete variable domain reads DGGITQSPKYLFRKEGQNVTLSCEQNLNHDAMYWYRQDPGQGLRLIYYSQIVNDFQKGDIAEGYSVSREKKESFPLTVTSAQKNPTAFYLCASSAGWGQETQYFGPGTRLLVL.

The gene calls are TRBV7-9 and TRBJ2-5, with 8 bases lining up with TRBD1. Germline V gene sequence: CDR1 SEHNR, CDR2 FQNEAQ (reference sequence). V was clipped by 2 bases and J by 5 bases; unmatched bases: 7. There are 15 residues in the CDR3. The CDR3 sequence: CASSLTGGMMETQYF. In nucleotides, the CDR3 is TGTGCCAGCAGCTTAACAGGGGGAATGATGGAGACCCAGTACTTC.

The chain employs TRBV5-1 and TRBJ1-3; D remains unclear. V was clipped by 0 bases and J by 2 bases, with 9 bases between them. The CDR3 is 15 residues long. Germline V gene lookup returns CDR1 SGHRS and CDR2 YFSETQ. The CDR3 protein is CASSLVGQTGNTIYF. CDR3 sequence (DNA): TGCGCCAGCAGCTTGGTTGGGCAGACTGGAAACACCATATATTTT.

The chain uses TRBV19 and TRBJ1-5; 8 nucleotides align to TRBD1. Unmatched junction bases numbered 4, after V lost 4 bases and J lost 2 bases. CDR1 and CDR2 (germline): LNHDA, SQIVND (reference sequence). The CDR3 contains 15 residues. The CDR3 loop is CASSTATGGNQPQHF. CDR3 nucleotides: TGTGCCAGTAGTACGGCGACAGGGGGCAATCAGCCCCAGCATTTT. Drawing the rest from reference TRBV19 and TRBJ1-5, the complete variable domain is DGGITQSPKYLFRKEGQNVTLSCEQNLNHDAMYWYRQDPGQGLRLIYYSQIVNDFQKGDIAEGYSVSREKKESFPLTVTSAQKNPTAFYLCASSTATGGNQPQHFGDGTRLSIL.

This clone was recorded once. The V gene is TRBV7-2, the J gene TRBJ2-5, with TRBD2 matching over 8 bases. V was pared by 4 bases and J by 5 bases, with 6 bases of the junction left unmatched. The CDR3 is 14 amino acids. Germline loops: CDR1 SGHTA, CDR2 FQGNSA. CDR3 bases: TGTGCCAGCAGCTCCGTTACGGGAGGGGAGACCCAGTACTTC. Its translation: CASSSVTGGETQYF.

The chain uses TRBV12-3 or TRBV12-4 and TRBJ1-2; no reliable D call. Trimming took 6 bases from V and 2 from J, leaving 10 bases between them. CDR3 size: 13 residues. CDR3 sequence: CASSPPGNYGYTF. The CDR3 nucleotides are TGTGCCAGCAGCCCCCCGGGGAACTATGGCTACACCTTC.